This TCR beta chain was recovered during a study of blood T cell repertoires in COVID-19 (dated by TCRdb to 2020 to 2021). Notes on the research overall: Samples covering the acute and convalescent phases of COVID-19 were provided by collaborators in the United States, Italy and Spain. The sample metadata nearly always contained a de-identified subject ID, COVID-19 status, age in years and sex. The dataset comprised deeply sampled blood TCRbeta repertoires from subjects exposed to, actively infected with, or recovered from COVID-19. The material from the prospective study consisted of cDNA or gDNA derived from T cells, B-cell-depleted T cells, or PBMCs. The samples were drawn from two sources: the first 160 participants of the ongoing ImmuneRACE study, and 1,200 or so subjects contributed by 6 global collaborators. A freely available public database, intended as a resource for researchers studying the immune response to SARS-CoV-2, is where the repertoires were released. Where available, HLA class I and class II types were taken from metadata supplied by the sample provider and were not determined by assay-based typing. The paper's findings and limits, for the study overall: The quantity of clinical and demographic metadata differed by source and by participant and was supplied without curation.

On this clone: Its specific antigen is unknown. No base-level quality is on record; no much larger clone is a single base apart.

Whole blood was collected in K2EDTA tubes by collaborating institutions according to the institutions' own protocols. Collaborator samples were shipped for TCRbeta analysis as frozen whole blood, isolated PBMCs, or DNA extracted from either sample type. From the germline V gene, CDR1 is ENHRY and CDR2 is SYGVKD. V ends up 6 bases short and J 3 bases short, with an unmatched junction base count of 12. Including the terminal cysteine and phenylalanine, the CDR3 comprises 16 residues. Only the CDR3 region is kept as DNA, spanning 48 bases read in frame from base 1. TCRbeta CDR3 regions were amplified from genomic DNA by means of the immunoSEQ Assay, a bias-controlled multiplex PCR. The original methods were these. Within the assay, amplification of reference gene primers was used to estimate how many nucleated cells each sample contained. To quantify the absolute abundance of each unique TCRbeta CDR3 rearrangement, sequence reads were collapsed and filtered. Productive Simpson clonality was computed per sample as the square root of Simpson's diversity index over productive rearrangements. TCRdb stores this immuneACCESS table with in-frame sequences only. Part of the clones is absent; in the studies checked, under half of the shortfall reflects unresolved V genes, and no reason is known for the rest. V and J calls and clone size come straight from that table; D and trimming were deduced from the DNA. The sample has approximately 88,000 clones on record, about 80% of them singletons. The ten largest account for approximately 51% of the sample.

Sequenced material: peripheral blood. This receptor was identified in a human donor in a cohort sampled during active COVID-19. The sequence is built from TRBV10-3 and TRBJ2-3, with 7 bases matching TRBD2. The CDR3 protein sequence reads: CAISPYGGGKTDTQYF. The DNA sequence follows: TGTGCCATCAGCCCGTATGGGGGAGGGAAGACAGATACGCAGTATTTT.